This T cell receptor beta chain appears in the sequencing data of a study of beta chain features in type 1 diabetes. Study-wide results and caveats: An over-representation of cells with high TCR expression could result from cDNA sequencing. Among patients with Type 1 diabetes, TCRB CDR3s were moderately but significantly shorter in every one of the four CD4+ subsets. TCRB rearrangement may or may not be influenced by HLA type; here this remained unresolved.

Trimming cost V 6 bases and J 5 bases; bases outside gene matches: 8. The CDR3 runs to 15 residues. Per the germline V gene, CDR1 is MNHNY and CDR2 is SVGAGI (reference sequence). The authors reverse transcribed all of the isolated RNA, so sequencing captured expressed TCRB transcripts. This table comes from immunoSEQ multiplex PCR, and its TCRdb copy is limited to in-frame clones, with some not included. The profile covers about 900,000 clones, with 15% to 20% appearing a single time and about 0.025% taken by the ten largest. This clone was seen a handful of times. Its antigen remains unidentified. The TCR sequence derives from a woman between 18 and 29 years old in good health. The sample consisted of naive CD4+ T cells from blood. The rearrangement joins TRBV6-6 to TRBJ2-2; 8 bases match TRBD2. The CDR3 DNA sequence: TGTGCCAGCAGGGCCAGCGGGAGTAAAACCGGGGAGCTGTTTTTT. Translation gives CASRASGSKTGELFF.